The rows below give T cell receptor beta chains drawn from one sample of a study of blood T cell repertoires in COVID-19. TCRdb keeps only in-frame clones here, not all; method: immunoSEQ multiplex PCR. The repertoire holds around 300,000 clones, with roughly 85% as singletons. Sequenced material: peripheral blood. The receptors shown here come from a woman aged 30 to 39 with active or convalescent COVID-19. Both conserved end residues are part of each CDR3. Fields, in order: V gene, clone size, J gene, D gene, CDR3 protein, CDR3 DNA. The D gene is left open where the match is weak. The size field is filled for only some rows; it gives once, few, many or a size class.

TRBV19	.	TRBJ1-2	.	CASNQVVTGYGYTF	TGTGCCAGTAATCAGGTCGTAACGGGGTATGGCTACACCTTC
TRBV7-6	.	TRBJ1-3	.	CASSLAQLGGGNTIYF	TGTGCCAGCAGCTTAGCCCAGTTGGGGGGAGGAAACACCATATATTTT
TRBV6-5	few	TRBJ1-1	.	CASSYSGGNTEAFF	TGTGCCAGCAGTTACTCCGGGGGAAACACTGAAGCTTTCTTT
TRBV3-1/TRBV3-2	.	TRBJ2-7	TRBD1	CASSLGQGEYEQYF	TGTGCCAGCAGCCTCGGACAGGGGGAATACGAGCAGTACTTC
TRBV28	.	TRBJ1-6	.	CASSPQQVYNSPLHF	TGTGCCAGCAGTCCACAACAGGTCTATAATTCACCCCTCCACTTT
TRBV6-5	.	TRBJ2-7	TRBD1	CASTIDRGPYEQYF	TGTGCCAGTACTATCGACAGGGGCCCCTACGAGCAGTACTTC
TRBV30	few	TRBJ1-3	.	CAWSGDRLAYF	TGTGCCTGGAGTGGAGACAGGCTCGCATATTTT
TRBV11-2	once	TRBJ1-6	TRBD1	CASSFRDRADSPLHF	TGTGCCAGCAGCTTTCGGGACAGGGCAGATTCACCCCTCCACTTT
TRBV7-9	.	TRBJ1-5	.	CASSPGGSDYQPQHF	TGTGCCAGCAGCCCGGGGGGGTCGGACTATCAGCCCCAGCATTTT
TRBV7-9	.	TRBJ2-6	TRBD1	CASSPREKGRGGANVLTF	TGTGCCAGCAGCCCCCGAGAGAAAGGCAGGGGGGGGGCCAACGTCCTGACTTTC
TRBV7-8	.	TRBJ1-1	.	CASSLAGGGGTEAFF	TGTGCCAGCAGCTTAGCAGGAGGGGGGGGCACTGAAGCTTTCTTT
TRBV28	.	TRBJ2-1	.	CASSLGLKQGVGWNEQFF	TGTGCCAGCAGTTTGGGTCTCAAACAGGGAGTGGGTTGGAATGAGCAGTTCTTC
TRBV20-1	.	TRBJ1-2	TRBD1	CSASEGQGGYGYTF	TGCAGTGCTAGTGAGGGACAGGGGGGCTATGGCTACACCTTC
TRBV6-2/TRBV6-3	few	TRBJ2-3	.	CASSTKEADTQYF	TGTGCCAGCAGTACCAAAGAGGCAGATACGCAGTATTTT
TRBV6-2/TRBV6-3	.	TRBJ1-1	TRBD1	CASSRQGAQTEAFF	TGTGCCAGCAGCCGACAGGGGGCTCAAACTGAAGCTTTCTTT